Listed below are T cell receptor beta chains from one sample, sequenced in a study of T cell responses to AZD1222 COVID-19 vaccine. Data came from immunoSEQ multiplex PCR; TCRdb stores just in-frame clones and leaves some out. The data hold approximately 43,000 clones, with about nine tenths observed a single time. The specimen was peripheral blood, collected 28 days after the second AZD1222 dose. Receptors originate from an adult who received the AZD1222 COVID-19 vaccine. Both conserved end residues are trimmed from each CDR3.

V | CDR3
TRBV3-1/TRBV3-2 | ASSQGAPWGTQY
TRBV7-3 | ASSFTSGGLPGELF
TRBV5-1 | ATTTGRATDTQY
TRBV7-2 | ASSPRDWDHEQY
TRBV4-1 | ASSQADDEKLF
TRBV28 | ASRQGGNTIY
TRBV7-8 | ASSLAEGVRAF
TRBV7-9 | ASSPLSGSQETQY
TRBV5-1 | ASSRSTGEAGEQY
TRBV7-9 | ASSVQAEAF
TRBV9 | ASSGGVNTIY
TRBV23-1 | ASSQGLRLWNTEAF